This T cell receptor beta chain was captured by sequencing in a study of blood T cell repertoires in COVID-19. There are 13 residues in the CDR3. CDR1 SGHTS and CDR2 YDEGEE come from the germline V gene. V was shortened by 4 bases and J by 1 base, with 8 bases between the two germline ends. This table comes from immunoSEQ multiplex PCR, and its TCRdb copy is limited to in-frame clones, with some not included. Of roughly 250,000 clones listed, roughly four fifths are singletons. The sequenced material came from peripheral blood. The chain recombines TRBV5-8 with TRBJ1-1; D possibly corresponds to TRBD1 (5 bases). This TCR derives from an elderly woman with acute or convalescent COVID-19. CDR3 sequence: CASSGHRNTEAFF. As DNA, the CDR3 is TGTGCCAGCAGCGGACACAGGAACACTGAAGCTTTCTTT. Looking up the rest from reference TRBV5-8 and TRBJ1-1 gives the full variable domain: EAGVTQSPTHLIKTRGQQATLRCSPISGHTSVYWYQQALGLGLQFLLWYDEGEERNRGNFPPRFSGRQFPNYSSELNVNALELEDSALYLCASSGHRNTEAFFGQGTRLTVV.